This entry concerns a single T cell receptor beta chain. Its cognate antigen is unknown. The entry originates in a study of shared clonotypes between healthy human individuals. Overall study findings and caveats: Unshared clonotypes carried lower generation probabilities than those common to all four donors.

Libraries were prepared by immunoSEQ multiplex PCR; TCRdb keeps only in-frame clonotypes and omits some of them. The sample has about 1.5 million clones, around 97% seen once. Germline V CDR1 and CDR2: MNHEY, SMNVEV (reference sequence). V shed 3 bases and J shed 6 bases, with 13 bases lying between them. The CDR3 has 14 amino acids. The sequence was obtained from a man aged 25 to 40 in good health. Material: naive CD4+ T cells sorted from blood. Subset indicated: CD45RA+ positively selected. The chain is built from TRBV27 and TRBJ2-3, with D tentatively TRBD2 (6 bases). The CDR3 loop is CASSLGLTTDTQYF. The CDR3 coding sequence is TGTGCCAGCAGTTTGGGACTCACGACGGATACGCAGTATTTT.